This entry is about one T cell receptor (beta chain). Its antigen is undetermined. CDR3 length: 14 residues. Germline V lookup: CDR1 MRHNA, CDR2 SNTAGT. Trimming removed 4 bases from V and 2 bases from J; junction bases left unmatched: 2. This sample was included in a study of cytomegalovirus exposure and HLA in healthy donors. Study-level findings and limits: Indistinguishable V segments, including TRBV6-2 and TRBV6-3, were excluded.

PCR primers comprised 60 Vbeta and 13 Jbeta primers. The protocol was immunoSEQ multiplex PCR, while the TCRdb copy is restricted to in-frame clones and leaves out a portion. This repertoire includes fewer than 70,000 clones. What was sequenced was PBMCs. The chain couples TRBV6-4 to TRBJ2-1; 7 bases align to TRBD2. The clonotype was recovered from a woman under 30 in good health and CMV-seronegative. The chain's CDR3 is CASSAGRAYNEQFF. CDR3 nucleotide sequence: TGTGCCAGCAGTGCGGGGAGGGCCTACAATGAGCAGTTCTTC.